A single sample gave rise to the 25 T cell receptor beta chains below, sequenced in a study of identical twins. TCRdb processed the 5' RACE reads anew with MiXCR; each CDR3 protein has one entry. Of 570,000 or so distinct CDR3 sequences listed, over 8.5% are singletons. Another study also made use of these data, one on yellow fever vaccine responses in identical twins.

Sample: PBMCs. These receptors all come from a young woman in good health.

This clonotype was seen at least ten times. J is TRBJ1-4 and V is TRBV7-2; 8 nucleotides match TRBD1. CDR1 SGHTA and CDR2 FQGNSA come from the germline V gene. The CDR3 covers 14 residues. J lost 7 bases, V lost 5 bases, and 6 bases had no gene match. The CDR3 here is CASSPTGQVEKLFF. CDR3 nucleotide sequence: TGTGCCAGCAGCCCCACGGGACAGGTTGAAAAACTGTTTTTT.

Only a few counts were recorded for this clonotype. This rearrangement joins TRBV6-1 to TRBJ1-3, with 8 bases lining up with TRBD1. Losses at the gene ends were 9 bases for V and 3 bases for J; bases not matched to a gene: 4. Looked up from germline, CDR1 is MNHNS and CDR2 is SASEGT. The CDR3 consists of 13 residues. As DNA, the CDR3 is TGTGCCAGTAAGACAGGGGTTGGAAACACCATATATTTT. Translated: CASKTGVGNTIYF.

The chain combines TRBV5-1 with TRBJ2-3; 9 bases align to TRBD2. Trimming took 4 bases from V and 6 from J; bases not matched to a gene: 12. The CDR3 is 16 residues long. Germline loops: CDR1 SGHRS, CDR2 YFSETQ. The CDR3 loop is CASSASTSGGWDTQYF. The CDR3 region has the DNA TGCGCCAGCAGCGCCTCGACTAGCGGAGGTTGGGATACGCAGTATTTT. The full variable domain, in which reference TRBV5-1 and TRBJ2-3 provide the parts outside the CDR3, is KAGVTQTPRYLIKTRGQQVTLSCSPISGHRSVSWYQQTPGQGLQFLFEYFSETQRNKGNFPGRFSGRQFSNSRSEMNVSTLELGDSALYLCASSASTSGGWDTQYFGPGTRLTVL.

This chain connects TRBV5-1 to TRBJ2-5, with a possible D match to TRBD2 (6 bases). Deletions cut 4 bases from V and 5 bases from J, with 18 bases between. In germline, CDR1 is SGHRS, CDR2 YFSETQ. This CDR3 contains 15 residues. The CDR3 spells CASSRTPGLAETQYF. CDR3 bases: TGCGCCAGCAGCAGAACCCCGGGACTGGCGGAGACCCAGTACTTC.

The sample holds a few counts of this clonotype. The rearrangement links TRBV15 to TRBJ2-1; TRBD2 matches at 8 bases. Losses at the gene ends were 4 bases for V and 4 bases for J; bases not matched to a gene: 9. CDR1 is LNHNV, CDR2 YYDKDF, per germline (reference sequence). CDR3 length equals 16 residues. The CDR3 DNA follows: TGTGCCACCAGCAAAGAAGCGGGAGTTCAGTACAATGAGCAGTTCTTC. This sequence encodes CATSKEAGVQYNEQFF.

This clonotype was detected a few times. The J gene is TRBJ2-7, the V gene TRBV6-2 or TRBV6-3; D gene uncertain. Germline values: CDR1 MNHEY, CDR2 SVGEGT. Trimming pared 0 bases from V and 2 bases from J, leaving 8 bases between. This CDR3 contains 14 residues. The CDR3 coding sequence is TGTGCCAGCAGTTACTCCGGACGCCCCTACGAGCAGTACTTC. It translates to CASSYSGRPYEQYF.

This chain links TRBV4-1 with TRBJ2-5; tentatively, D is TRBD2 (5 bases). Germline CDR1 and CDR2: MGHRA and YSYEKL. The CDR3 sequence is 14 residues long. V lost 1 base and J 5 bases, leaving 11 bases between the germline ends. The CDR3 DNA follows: TGCGCCAGCAGCCAAGGTCTAGCTTTGGAGACCCAGTACTTC. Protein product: CASSQGLALETQYF.

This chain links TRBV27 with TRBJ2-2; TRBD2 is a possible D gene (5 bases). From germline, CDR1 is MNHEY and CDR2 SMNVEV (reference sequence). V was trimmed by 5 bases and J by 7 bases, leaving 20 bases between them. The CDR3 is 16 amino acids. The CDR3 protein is CASSRFSGSEVGELFF. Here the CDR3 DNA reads TGTGCCAGCAGTCGATTCTCGGGATCAGAGGTCGGGGAGCTGTTTTTT.

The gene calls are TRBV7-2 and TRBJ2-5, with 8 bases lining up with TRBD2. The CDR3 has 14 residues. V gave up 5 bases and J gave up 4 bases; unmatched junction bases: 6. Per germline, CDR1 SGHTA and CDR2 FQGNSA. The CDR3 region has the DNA TGTGCCAGCAGCCCGCCGGCGGGGGGAGAGACCCAGTACTTC. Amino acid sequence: CASSPPAGGETQYF.

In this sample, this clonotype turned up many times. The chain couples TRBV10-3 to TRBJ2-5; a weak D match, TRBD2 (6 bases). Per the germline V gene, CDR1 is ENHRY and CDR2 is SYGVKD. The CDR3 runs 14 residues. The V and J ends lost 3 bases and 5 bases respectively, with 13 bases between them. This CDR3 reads CAISEGLAFETQYF. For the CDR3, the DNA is TGTGCCATCAGTGAAGGGCTAGCGTTTGAGACCCAGTACTTC.

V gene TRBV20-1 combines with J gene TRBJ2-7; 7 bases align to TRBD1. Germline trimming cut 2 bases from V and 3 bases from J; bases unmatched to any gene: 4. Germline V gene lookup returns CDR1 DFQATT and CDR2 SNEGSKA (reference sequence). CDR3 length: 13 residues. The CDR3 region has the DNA TGCAGTGCTAGAAGGACAGGAGGCTACGAGCAGTACTTC. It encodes CSARRTGGYEQYF.

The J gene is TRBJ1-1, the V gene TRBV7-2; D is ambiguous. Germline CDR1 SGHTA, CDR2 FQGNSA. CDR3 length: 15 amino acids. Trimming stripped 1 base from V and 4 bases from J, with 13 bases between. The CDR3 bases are TGTGCCAGCAGCTTAGTTTCACCCGCTGCCACTGAAGCTTTCTTT. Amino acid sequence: CASSLVSPAATEAFF.

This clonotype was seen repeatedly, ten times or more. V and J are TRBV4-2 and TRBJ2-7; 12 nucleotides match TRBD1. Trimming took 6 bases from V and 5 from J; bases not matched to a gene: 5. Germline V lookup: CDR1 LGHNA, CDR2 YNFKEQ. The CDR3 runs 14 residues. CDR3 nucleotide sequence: TGTGCCAGCAGTCCGGGACAGGGGGCCCACGAGCAGTACTTC. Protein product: CASSPGQGAHEQYF.

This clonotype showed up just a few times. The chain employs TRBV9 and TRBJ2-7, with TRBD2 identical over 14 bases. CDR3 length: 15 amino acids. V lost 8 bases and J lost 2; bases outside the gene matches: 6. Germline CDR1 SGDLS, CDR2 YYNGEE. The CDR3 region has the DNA TGTGCCAGGTGGGGACTAGCGGGAGACCCCTACGAGCAGTACTTC. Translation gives CARWGLAGDPYEQYF.

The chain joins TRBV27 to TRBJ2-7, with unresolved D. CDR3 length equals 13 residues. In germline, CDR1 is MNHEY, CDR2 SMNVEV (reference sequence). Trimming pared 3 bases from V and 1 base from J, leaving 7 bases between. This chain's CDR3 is CASSFTRSYEQYF. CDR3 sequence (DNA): TGTGCCAGCAGTTTCACCCGATCCTACGAGCAGTACTTC.

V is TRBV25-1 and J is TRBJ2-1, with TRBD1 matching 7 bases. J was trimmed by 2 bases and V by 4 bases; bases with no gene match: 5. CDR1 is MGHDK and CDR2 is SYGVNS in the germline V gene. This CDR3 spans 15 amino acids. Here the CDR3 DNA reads TGTGCCAGCAGTGGACCGGGACAGACCTACAATGAGCAGTTCTTC. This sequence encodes CASSGPGQTYNEQFF.

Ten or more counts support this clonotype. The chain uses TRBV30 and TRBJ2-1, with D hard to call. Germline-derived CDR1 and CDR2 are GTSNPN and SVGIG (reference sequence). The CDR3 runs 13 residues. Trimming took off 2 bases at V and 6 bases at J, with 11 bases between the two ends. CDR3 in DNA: TGTGCCTGGAGTCCTGGGATCGGCAATGAGCAGTTCTTC. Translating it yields CAWSPGIGNEQFF. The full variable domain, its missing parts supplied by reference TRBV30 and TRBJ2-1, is SQTIHQWPATLVQPVGSPLSLECTVEGTSNPNLYWYRQAAGRGLQLLFYSVGIGQISSEVPQNLSASRPQDRQFILSSKKLLLSDSGFYLCAWSPGIGNEQFFGPGTRLTVL.

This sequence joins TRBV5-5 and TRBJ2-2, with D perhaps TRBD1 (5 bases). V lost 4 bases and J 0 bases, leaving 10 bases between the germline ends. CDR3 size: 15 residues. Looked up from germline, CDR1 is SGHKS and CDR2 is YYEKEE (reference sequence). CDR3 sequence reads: CASSEDKANTGELFF. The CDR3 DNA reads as TGTGCCAGCAGCGAGGACAAAGCGAACACCGGGGAGCTGTTTTTT.

This CDR3 is CASSQENVAGRRSFF. CDR3 coding DNA: TGTGCCAGCAGCCAAGAAAATGTGGCAGGGAGAAGGTCTTTCTTT. The chain is built from TRBV3-1 and TRBJ1-1, with D possibly TRBD1 on 5 matching bases. CDR3 size: 15 residues. Germline CDR1 LGHDT, CDR2 YNNKEL (reference sequence). V was trimmed by 0 bases and J by 12 bases, leaving 20 bases between them.

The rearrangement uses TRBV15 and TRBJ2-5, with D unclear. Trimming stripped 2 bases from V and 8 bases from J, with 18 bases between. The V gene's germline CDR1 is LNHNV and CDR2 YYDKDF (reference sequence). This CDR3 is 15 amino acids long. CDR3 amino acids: CATSRLELGKRTQYF. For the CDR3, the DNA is TGTGCCACCAGCAGATTGGAGCTAGGCAAGAGAACCCAGTACTTC.

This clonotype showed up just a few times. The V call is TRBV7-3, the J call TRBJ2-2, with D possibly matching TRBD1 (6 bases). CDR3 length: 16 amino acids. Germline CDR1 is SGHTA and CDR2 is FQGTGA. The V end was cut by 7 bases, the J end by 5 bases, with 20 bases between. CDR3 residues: CASKNTGSIGTGELFF. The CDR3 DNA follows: TGTGCCAGCAAAAATACAGGGTCGATAGGAACCGGGGAGCTGTTTTTT.

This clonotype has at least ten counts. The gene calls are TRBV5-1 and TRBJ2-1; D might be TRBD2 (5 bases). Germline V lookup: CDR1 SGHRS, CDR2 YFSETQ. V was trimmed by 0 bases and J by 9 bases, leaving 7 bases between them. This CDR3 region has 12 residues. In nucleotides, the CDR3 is TGCGCCAGCAGCTTGGGAGGGCCTGAGCAGTTCTTC. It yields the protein CASSLGGPEQFF.

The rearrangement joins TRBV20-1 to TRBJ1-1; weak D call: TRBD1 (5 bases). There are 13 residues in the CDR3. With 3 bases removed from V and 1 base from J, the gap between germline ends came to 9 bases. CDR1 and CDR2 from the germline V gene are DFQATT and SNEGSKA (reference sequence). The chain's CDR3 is CSASPGRNTEAFF. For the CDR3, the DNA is TGCAGTGCTAGCCCGGGACGGAACACTGAAGCTTTCTTT.

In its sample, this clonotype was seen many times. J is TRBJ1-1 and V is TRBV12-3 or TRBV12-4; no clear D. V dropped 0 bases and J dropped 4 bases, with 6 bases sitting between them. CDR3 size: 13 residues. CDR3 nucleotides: TGTGCCAGCAGTTTAGCGGCCATCACTGAAGCTTTCTTT. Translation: CASSLAAITEAFF.

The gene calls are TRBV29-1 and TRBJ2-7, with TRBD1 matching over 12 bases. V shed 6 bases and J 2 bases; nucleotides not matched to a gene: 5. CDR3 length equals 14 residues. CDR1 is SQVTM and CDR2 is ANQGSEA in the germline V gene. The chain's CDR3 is CSVNGDRGPYEQYF. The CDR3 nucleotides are TGCAGCGTGAATGGGGACAGGGGGCCCTACGAGCAGTACTTC.